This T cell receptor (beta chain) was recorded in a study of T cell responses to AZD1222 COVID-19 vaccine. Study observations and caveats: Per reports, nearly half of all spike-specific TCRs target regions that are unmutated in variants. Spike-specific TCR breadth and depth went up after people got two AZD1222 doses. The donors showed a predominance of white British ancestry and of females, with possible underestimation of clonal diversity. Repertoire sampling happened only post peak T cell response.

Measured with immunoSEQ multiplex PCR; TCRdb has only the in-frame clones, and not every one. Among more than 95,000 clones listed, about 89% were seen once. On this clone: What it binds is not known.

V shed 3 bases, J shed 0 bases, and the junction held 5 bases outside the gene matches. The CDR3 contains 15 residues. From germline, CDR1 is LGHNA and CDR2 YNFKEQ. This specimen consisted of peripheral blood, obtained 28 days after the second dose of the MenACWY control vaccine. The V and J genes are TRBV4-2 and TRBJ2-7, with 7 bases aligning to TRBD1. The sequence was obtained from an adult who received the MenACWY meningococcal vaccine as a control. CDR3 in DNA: TGTGCCAGCAGCCAGTCCGACAGGGCCTCCTACGAGCAGTACTTC. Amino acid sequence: CASSQSDRASYEQYF.